This T cell receptor beta chain was recorded in a study of control samples from healthy donors and cancer patients. CDR1 is ENHRY and CDR2 is SYGVKD in the germline V gene. V gave up 0 bases and J gave up 3 bases, with 5 bases separating them. The CDR3 has 13 residues. Profiling relied on immunoSEQ multiplex PCR, and the TCRdb table lists in-frame clones only, not all of them. The sample comprises 82,000 or so clones, about 93% of which are singletons, and 4.8% rests with the top ten. The rearrangement joins TRBV10-3 to TRBJ1-2; TRBD1 is a possible D gene (5 bases). Sequenced: blood. The origin of this receptor is a woman aged 18 to 35 in good health. The CDR3 loop is CAISESTDYGYTF. Here the CDR3 DNA reads TGTGCCATCAGTGAGTCGACAGACTATGGCTACACCTTC.